This T cell receptor (beta chain) is drawn from a study of regulatory T cells in long-lasting Graves disease. The germline gives CDR1 SEHNR, CDR2 FQNEAQ (reference sequence). The CDR3 has 15 amino acids. Trimming shortened V by 5 bases and J by 3 bases, and 17 bases separated the two germline ends. iRepertoire HTBI primers and Arm-PCR of CDR3 regions built TCR beta libraries. Methods used by the authors: Among the samples, around 60 TRBV and 14 to 15 TRBJ segments were identified. MiXCR, run by TCRdb on the multiplex PCR reads, gives a single entry per CDR3 protein. The V and J calls were not made by the authors but by TCRdb's processing. Among over 500,000 distinct CDR3 sequences listed, around 16% were seen once. As to time point: newly diagnosed GD, antithyroid drugs for less than 3 months. PBMC-extracted RNA yielded the TCR library. The data were also submitted as part of a second study, on T cells in Graves' hyperthyroidism and ophthalmopathy. Per that study: In making diagnoses, clinical symptoms, serum thyroxine and TRAb, thyroid ultrasound and orbital computed tomography were all used.

The source of this sequence is a man aged 18 to 29 with Graves disease. Sequences were derived from peripheral blood mononuclear cells (PBMCs), sampled at new diagnosis, from a patient treated with antithyroid drugs. The V gene is TRBV7-9, the J gene TRBJ2-7, with D perhaps given as TRBD1 or TRBD2 (7 bases each). The CDR3 spells CASSQRGGGFYEQYF. CDR3 DNA: TGTGCCAGCAGCCAGCGGGGAGGGGGCTTCTACGAGCAGTACTTC.